These T cell receptor beta chains were read from a single sample in a study of cytomegalovirus exposure and HLA in healthy donors. Assay: immunoSEQ multiplex PCR; the TCRdb copy retains only in-frame clones and omits some. Of about 160,000 clones detected, about 85% appear once; the ten largest clones hold around 2.1%. The sequenced sample consisted of PBMCs. The origin of the receptors is a man between 18 and 35 years old in good health and CMV-seropositive. CDR3s include the opening cysteine and the closing phenylalanine or tryptophan. A D gene is named only where the DNA matches it firmly. Clone size appears in some rows only: once, few, many, or a class for an expanded clone.

V	D	J	size	CDR3	DNA
TRBV6-6	TRBD1	TRBJ2-7	-	CASSYSGQGSPYEQYF	TGTGCCAGCAGTTACTCGGGACAGGGCAGTCCCTACGAGCAGTACTTC
TRBV4-1	-	TRBJ1-2	-	CASSQPTVNYGYTF	TGCGCCAGCAGCCAACCGACAGTGAACTATGGCTACACCTTC
TRBV5-8	-	TRBJ2-5	once	CASSPQQTNQETQYF	TGTGCCAGCAGCCCGCAACAGACAAATCAAGAGACCCAGTACTTC
TRBV2	TRBD1	TRBJ2-3	-	CASSPGTGWPDTQYF	TGTGCCAGCAGTCCCGGGACAGGGTGGCCAGATACGCAGTATTTT
TRBV7-6	TRBD1	TRBJ1-6	-	CASSRDRGNSPLHF	TGTGCCAGCAGCCGGGACAGGGGTAATTCACCCCTCCACTTT
TRBV5-1	TRBD2	TRBJ2-7	few	CASSLARGAYEQYF	TGCGCCAGCAGCTTGGCGCGGGGGGCATACGAGCAGTACTTC
TRBV7-9	TRBD2	TRBJ2-5	-	CASSLRGGQGPQETQYF	TGTGCCAGCAGCTTAAGGGGAGGGCAGGGACCCCAAGAGACCCAGTACTTC
TRBV4-2	-	TRBJ1-1	-	CASSHTNTEAFF	TGTGCCAGCAGCCATACTAACACTGAAGCTTTCTTT
TRBV7-9	-	TRBJ1-2	-	CASSLDSYGYTF	TGTGCCAGCAGCTTAGACTCCTATGGCTACACCTTC
TRBV11-3	-	TRBJ2-6	-	CATIAGQRGSGANVLTF	TGTGCCACCATTGCGGGACAGCGAGGCTCTGGGGCCAACGTCCTGACTTTC
TRBV19	-	TRBJ2-3	-	CASSIGQSTDTQYF	TGTGCCAGTAGTATAGGCCAGAGCACAGATACGCAGTATTTT
TRBV4-1	-	TRBJ1-3	-	CASSQGQNSGNTIYF	TGCGCCAGCAGCCAAGGGCAGAACTCTGGAAACACCATATATTTT
TRBV30	-	TRBJ1-2	-	CAWSEVSGYGYTF	TGTGCCTGGAGTGAAGTCTCCGGCTATGGCTACACCTTC
TRBV10-1	-	TRBJ2-7	once	CASNSGIPYEQYF	TGCGCCAGCAACTCCGGGATACCCTACGAGCAGTACTTC
TRBV25-1	TRBD1	TRBJ2-2	-	CASRPSDRAYNGELFF	TGTGCCAGCAGACCTTCGGACAGGGCATACAACGGGGAGCTGTTTTTT
TRBV18	-	TRBJ1-2	-	CASSPTGPNGYTF	TGTGCCAGCTCACCAACAGGGCCTAATGGCTACACCTTC